This entry lists 20 T cell receptor beta chains sequenced from one sample in a study of cytomegalovirus exposure and HLA in healthy donors. It was with 60 Vbeta and 13 Jbeta primers that the PCR ran. The method was immunoSEQ multiplex PCR; TCRdb's version includes in-frame clones alone and lacks a portion of them. This sample carries 90,000 to 140,000 clones, 78% of them seen once, and the ten largest clones take 1.3%. The sequencing sample was made of PBMCs. These receptor sequences come from a man under 40 in good health and CMV-seronegative.

This clone was seen a handful of times. V gene TRBV4-1 combines with J gene TRBJ1-2, with D uncertain. Trimming pared 0 bases from V and 4 bases from J, leaving 3 bases between. Germline V gene sequence: CDR1 MGHRA, CDR2 YSYEKL. CDR3 length: 12 amino acids. The CDR3 sequence is CASSQDGYGYTF. DNA for the CDR3: TGCGCCAGCAGCCAAGACGGCTATGGCTACACCTTC.

V gene TRBV28 combines with J gene TRBJ1-1; 9 bases are shared with TRBD1. CDR1 and CDR2 from the germline V gene are MDHEN and SYDVKM. J was trimmed by 4 bases and V by 8 bases; bases with no gene match: 11. The CDR3 is made up of 15 amino acids. The CDR3: CASRAQRDRATEAFF. The DNA of the CDR3 is TGTGCCAGCCGAGCTCAAAGGGACAGGGCCACTGAAGCTTTCTTT.

The V gene is TRBV27, the J gene TRBJ1-5; TRBD1 is a possible D gene (5 bases). Germline-derived CDR1 and CDR2 are MNHEY and SMNVEV (reference sequence). This CDR3 has 17 amino acids. Trimming left V 3 bases short and J 1 base short, with 16 bases between. In nucleotides, the CDR3 is TGTGCCAGCAGTTTTCTGGGGGGTTTTGGGAGCAATCAGCCCCAGCATTTT. Translating gives CASSFLGGFGSNQPQHF.

The V gene is TRBV5-4, the J gene TRBJ2-1; 12 bases line up with TRBD2. With V trimmed by 5 bases and J by 6 bases, 6 bases remained unmatched. The CDR3 consists of 15 residues. Germline V gene lookup returns CDR1 SGHNT and CDR2 YYREEE (reference sequence). This CDR3 is CASRGGTSGSNEQFF. The DNA of the CDR3 is TGTGCCAGCAGGGGGGGGACTAGCGGGTCCAATGAGCAGTTCTTC.

The V gene is TRBV6-5, the J gene TRBJ2-1; 8 nucleotides align to TRBD2. The germline CDR1 and CDR2 sequences are MNHEY and SVGAGI. CDR3 size: 15 residues. The V segment lost 5 bases and the J segment 6 bases; nucleotides outside the gene matches: 9. The DNA of the CDR3 is TGTGCCAGCAGTACCGGGGGGGCGAGGGGCAATGAGCAGTTCTTC. This translates into CASSTGGARGNEQFF.

Worth noting for this clone: This same CDR3 is encoded by further DNA sequences in the sample. The J gene is TRBJ2-7, the V gene TRBV19; TRBD1 matches at 7 bases. V gave up 1 base and J gave up 2 bases; unmatched junction bases: 2. Germline V gene sequence: CDR1 LNHDA, CDR2 SQIVND (reference sequence). This CDR3 region has 14 residues. The CDR3: CASSIGQGAYEQYF. CDR3 sequence (DNA): TGTGCCAGTAGTATAGGACAGGGAGCCTACGAGCAGTACTTC.

V and J are TRBV6-6 and TRBJ2-3; D not certain. The CDR3 extends over 14 amino acids. The germline V gene encodes CDR1 MNHNY and CDR2 SVGAGI (reference sequence). Trimming took off 5 bases at V and 1 base at J, with 10 bases between the two ends. For the CDR3, the DNA is TGTGCCAGCAGTAAGAGTGGAGGCACAGATACGCAGTATTTT. It yields the protein CASSKSGGTDTQYF.

This clone was counted a few times. The chain employs TRBV5-6 and TRBJ2-3; 9 bases match TRBD1. The CDR3 is made up of 16 amino acids. Germline lookup yields CDR1 SGHDT and CDR2 YYEEEE. Trimming cost V 3 bases and J 4 bases; bases outside gene matches: 9. In DNA, the CDR3 is TGTGCCAGCAGCTCTCCGGGACAGGGCTCCGCAGATACGCAGTATTTT. Its protein is CASSSPGQGSADTQYF.

The chain links TRBV28 to TRBJ2-3, with 8 bases fitting TRBD2. Germline trimming cut 3 bases from V and 4 bases from J; bases unmatched to any gene: 6. The CDR3 is made up of 15 amino acids. From germline, CDR1 is MDHEN and CDR2 SYDVKM. CDR3 protein: CASSFRSGRPDTQYF. CDR3 bases: TGTGCCAGCAGTTTTCGAAGCGGGAGACCAGATACGCAGTATTTT.

The V gene is TRBV7-8, the J gene TRBJ2-3; TRBD2 agrees at 10 bases. Germline loops: CDR1 SGHVS, CDR2 FQNEAQ. Unmatched junction bases numbered 8, after V lost 4 bases and J lost 1 base. The CDR3 loop spans 17 amino acids. CDR3 coding DNA: TGTGCCAGCAGCTCCAGGACCGGGACTAGCGGCACAGATACGCAGTATTTT. It encodes CASSSRTGTSGTDTQYF.

The chain has TRBV10-2 and TRBJ1-1; D not certain. V was shortened by 4 bases and J by 11 bases, with 11 bases between the two germline ends. The germline CDR1 and CDR2 sequences are WSHSY and SAAADI. The CDR3 is 11 amino acids. The CDR3 loop reads CASSADNEAFF. The CDR3 nucleotides read TGCGCCAGCAGTGCTGACAACGAGGCTTTCTTT.

The chain joins TRBV11-2 to TRBJ1-4; possible D gene TRBD1, 6 bases. The CDR3 is made up of 16 amino acids. V lost 6 bases, J lost 1 base, and 15 bases lay in between. Germline V gene lookup returns CDR1 SGHAT and CDR2 FQNNGV. CDR3 protein: CASRRAGERTNEKLFF. The CDR3 nucleotides are TGTGCCAGCAGACGGGCAGGGGAAAGAACTAATGAAAAACTGTTTTTT.

The CDR3 protein is CASSYSIQGIPYEQYF. CDR3 in DNA: TGTGCCAGCAGTTACTCGATACAGGGGATACCCTACGAGCAGTACTTC. The J gene is TRBJ2-7, the V gene TRBV6-5, with 7 bases lining up with TRBD1. With 0 bases clipped from V and 2 bases from J, the junction kept 7 bases outside the gene matches. The CDR3 is 16 amino acids. The germline V gene encodes CDR1 MNHEY and CDR2 SVGAGI.

A few counts support this clone. The chain uses TRBV9 and TRBJ1-1, with D maybe TRBD1 (5 bases). Germline CDR1 and CDR2: SGDLS and YYNGEE. This CDR3 spans 16 amino acids. V lost 4 bases to trimming and J lost 6 bases, with 22 bases between them. This CDR3 reads CASSPRQSLGVSEAFF. The DNA for the CDR3 is TGTGCCAGCAGCCCCCGACAGTCCCTTGGGGTTTCTGAAGCTTTCTTT. Full variable domain (rest looked up from reference TRBV9 and TRBJ1-1): DSGVTQTPKHLITATGQRVTLRCSPRSGDLSVYWYQQSLDQGLQFLIQYYNGEERAKGNILERFSAQQFPDLHSELNLSSLELGDSALYFCASSPRQSLGVSEAFFGQGTRLTVV.

This chain links TRBV6-5 with TRBJ1-1; D unresolved. Germline V lookup: CDR1 MNHEY, CDR2 SVGAGI. The CDR3 length is 11 residues. Trimming pared 2 bases from V and 11 bases from J, leaving 9 bases between. The CDR3 sequence: CASSYTGGAFF. Here the CDR3 DNA reads TGTGCCAGCAGTTACACGGGCGGGGCTTTCTTT.

The chain combines TRBV7-9 with TRBJ1-1; TRBD1 is a possible D gene (6 bases). The CDR3 loop spans 14 amino acids. Trimming stripped 4 bases from V and 4 bases from J, with 13 bases between. Germline loops: CDR1 SEHNR, CDR2 FQNEAQ (reference sequence). The CDR3 region is CASSSQGWGTEAFF. In DNA form, the CDR3 reads TGTGCCAGCAGCTCACAGGGATGGGGCACTGAAGCTTTCTTT.

This chain uses TRBV4-3 with TRBJ2-2; TRBD2 agrees at 10 bases. Germline CDR1 and CDR2: LGHNA and YSLEER. This CDR3 is 16 amino acids long. With 1 base clipped from V and 4 bases from J, the junction kept 3 bases outside the gene matches. This chain's CDR3 is CASSQVAGGPTGELFF. DNA of the CDR3: TGCGCCAGCAGCCAAGTAGCGGGGGGACCCACCGGGGAGCTGTTTTTT.

This chain uses TRBV29-1 with TRBJ1-1; D may be TRBD1 (5 bases). CDR1 SQVTM and CDR2 ANQGSEA come from the germline V gene. The CDR3 spans 13 residues. Trimming stripped 6 bases from V and 1 base from J, with 12 bases between. The CDR3 DNA reads TGCAGCGTGACCCTAACAGGGAACACTGAAGCTTTCTTT. Amino acid sequence: CSVTLTGNTEAFF.

The V and J genes are TRBV20-1 and TRBJ1-1; no reliable D call. CDR1 and CDR2 from the germline V gene are DFQATT and SNEGSKA (reference sequence). The CDR3 length is 11 residues. The CDR3: CKTVLNTEAFF. CDR3 DNA: TGCAAAACAGTTTTGAACACTGAAGCTTTCTTT.

V usage is TRBV28 and J usage is TRBJ1-5; 10 bases are shared with TRBD1. This CDR3 region has 14 residues. V was clipped by 4 bases and J by 6 bases; unmatched bases: 3. Germline CDR1 and CDR2: MDHEN and SYDVKM. The CDR3 nucleotides read TGTGCCAGCAGTTCCGGACAGGGGGTTCAGCCCCAGCATTTT. Translated: CASSSGQGVQPQHF.